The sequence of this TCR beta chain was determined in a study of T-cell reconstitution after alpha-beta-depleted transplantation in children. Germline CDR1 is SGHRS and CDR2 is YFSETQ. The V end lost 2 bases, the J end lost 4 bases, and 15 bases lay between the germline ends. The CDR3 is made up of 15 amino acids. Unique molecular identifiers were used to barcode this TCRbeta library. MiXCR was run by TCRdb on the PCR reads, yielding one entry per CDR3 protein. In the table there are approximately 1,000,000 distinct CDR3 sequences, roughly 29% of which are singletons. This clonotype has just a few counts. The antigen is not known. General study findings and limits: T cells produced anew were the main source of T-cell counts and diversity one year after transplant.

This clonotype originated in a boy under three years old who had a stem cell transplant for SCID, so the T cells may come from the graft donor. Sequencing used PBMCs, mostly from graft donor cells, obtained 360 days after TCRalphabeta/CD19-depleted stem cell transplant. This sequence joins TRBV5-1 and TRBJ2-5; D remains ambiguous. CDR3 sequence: CASSLGVAFGETQYF. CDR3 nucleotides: TGCGCCAGCAGCTTAGGTGTGGCGTTTGGAGAGACCCAGTACTTC.